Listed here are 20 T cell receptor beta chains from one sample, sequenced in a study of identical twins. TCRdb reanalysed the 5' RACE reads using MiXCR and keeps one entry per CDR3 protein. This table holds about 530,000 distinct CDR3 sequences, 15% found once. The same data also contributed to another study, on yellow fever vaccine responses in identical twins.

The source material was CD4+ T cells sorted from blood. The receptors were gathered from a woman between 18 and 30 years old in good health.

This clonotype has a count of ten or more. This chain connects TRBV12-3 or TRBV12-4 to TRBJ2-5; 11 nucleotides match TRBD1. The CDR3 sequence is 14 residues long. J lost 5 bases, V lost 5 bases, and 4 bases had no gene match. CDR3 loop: CASSPRDRGETQYF. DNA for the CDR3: TGTGCCAGCAGTCCGCGGGACAGGGGGGAGACCCAGTACTTC.

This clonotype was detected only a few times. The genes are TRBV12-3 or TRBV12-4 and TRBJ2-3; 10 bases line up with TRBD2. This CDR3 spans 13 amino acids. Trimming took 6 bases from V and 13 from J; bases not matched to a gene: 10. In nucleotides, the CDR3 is TGTGCCAGCAGGGGAGAAGGGACTAGCGTAAAGTATTTT. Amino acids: CASRGEGTSVKYF.

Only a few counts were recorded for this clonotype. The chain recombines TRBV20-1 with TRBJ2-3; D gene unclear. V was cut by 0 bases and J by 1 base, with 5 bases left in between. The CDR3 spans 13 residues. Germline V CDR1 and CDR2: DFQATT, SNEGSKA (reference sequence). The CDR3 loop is CSARDLGTDTQYF. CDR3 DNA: TGCAGTGCTAGAGACCTTGGCACAGATACGCAGTATTTT.

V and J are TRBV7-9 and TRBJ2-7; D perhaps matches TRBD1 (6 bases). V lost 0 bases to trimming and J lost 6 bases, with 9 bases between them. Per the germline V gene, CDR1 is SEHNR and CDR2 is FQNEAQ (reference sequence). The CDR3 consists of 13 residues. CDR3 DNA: TGTGCCAGCAGCTTAGCCCCAGGGGTCGAGCAGTACGTC. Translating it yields CASSLAPGVEQYV.

The CDR3 reads CSVENSGQPQHF. The DNA for the CDR3 is TGCAGCGTTGAAAACAGCGGTCAGCCCCAGCATTTT. The rearrangement uses TRBV29-1 and TRBJ1-5; D remains unclear. Germline loops: CDR1 SQVTM, CDR2 ANQGSEA. The length of the CDR3 is 12 residues. The germline V and J ends were trimmed by 2 bases and 6 bases, with 8 bases remaining between them.

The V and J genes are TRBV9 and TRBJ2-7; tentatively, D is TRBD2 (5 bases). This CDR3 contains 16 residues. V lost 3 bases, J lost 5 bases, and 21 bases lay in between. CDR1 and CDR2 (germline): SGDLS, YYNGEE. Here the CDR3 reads CASSARGLNSVNEQYF. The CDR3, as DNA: TGTGCCAGCAGCGCCCGAGGGTTGAATAGCGTCAACGAGCAGTACTTC.

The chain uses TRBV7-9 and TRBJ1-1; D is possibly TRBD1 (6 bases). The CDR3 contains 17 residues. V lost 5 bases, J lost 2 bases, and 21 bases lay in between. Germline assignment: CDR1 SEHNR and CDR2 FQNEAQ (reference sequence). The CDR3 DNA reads TGTGCCAGCAGCCCCAACGCCCGCCGGGGGCTCAACACTGAAGCTTTCTTT. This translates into CASSPNARRGLNTEAFF.

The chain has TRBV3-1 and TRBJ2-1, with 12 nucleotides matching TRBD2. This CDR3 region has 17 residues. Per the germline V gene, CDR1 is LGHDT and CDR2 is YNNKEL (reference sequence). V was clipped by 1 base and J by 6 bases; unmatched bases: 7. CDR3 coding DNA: TGTGCCAGCAGCCAAGTGGCAGGGACTAGCGGGTCCAATGAGCAGTTCTTC. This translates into CASSQVAGTSGSNEQFF.

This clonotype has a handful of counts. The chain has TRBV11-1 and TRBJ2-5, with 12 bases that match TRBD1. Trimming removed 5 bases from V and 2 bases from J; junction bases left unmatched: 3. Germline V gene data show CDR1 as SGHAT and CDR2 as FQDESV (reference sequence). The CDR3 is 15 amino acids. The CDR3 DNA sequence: TGTGCCAGCAGCCAGGGACAGGGGGCACAAGAGACCCAGTACTTC. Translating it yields CASSQGQGAQETQYF. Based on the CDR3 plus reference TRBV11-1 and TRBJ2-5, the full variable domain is EAEVAQSPRYKITEKSQAVAFWCDPISGHATLYWYRQILGQGPELLVQFQDESVVDDSQLPKDRFSAERLKGVDSTLKIQPAELGDSAMYLCASSQGQGAQETQYFGPGTRLLVL.

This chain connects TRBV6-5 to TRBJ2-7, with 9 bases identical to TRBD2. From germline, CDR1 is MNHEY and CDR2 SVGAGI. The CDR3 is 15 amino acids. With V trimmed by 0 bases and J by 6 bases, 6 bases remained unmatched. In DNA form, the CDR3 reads TGTGCCAGCAGTTACTCGGGCGGGAGGGTAAGCGAGCAGTACTTC. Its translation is CASSYSGGRVSEQYF.

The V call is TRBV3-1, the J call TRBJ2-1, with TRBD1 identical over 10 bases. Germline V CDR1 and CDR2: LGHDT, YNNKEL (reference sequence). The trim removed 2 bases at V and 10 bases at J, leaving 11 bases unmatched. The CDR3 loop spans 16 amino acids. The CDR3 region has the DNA TGTGCCAGCAGCCAAAGCCCGGGACAGGGGACCCCAGAGCAGTTCTTC. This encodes CASSQSPGQGTPEQFF.

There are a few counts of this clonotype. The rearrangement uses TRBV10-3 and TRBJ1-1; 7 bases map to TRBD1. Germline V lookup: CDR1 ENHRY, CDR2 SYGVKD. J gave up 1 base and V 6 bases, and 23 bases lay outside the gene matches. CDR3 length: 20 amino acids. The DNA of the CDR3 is TGTGCCATCAGCCACATGGCTCCCTTACAGGGGAATGGAGGGAACACTGAAGCTTTCTTT. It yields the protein CAISHMAPLQGNGGNTEAFF.

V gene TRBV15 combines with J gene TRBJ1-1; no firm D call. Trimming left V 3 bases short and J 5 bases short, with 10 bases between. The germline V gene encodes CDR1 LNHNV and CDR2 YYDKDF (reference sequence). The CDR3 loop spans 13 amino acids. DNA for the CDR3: TGTGCCACCAGCAGGGCAGGAAGGACTGAAGCTTTCTTT. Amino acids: CATSRAGRTEAFF.

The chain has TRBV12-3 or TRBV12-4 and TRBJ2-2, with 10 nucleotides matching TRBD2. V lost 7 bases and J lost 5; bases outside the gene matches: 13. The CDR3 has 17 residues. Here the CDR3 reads CASTRTASGRATGELFF. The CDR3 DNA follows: TGTGCCAGCACGAGAACAGCCAGCGGGAGGGCTACCGGGGAGCTGTTTTTT.

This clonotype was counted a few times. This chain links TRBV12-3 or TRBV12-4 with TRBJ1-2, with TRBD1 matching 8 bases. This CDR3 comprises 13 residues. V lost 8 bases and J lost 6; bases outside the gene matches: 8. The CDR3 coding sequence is TGTGCCAGCGGAACAGGGGGTTTTGATGGCTACACCTTC. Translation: CASGTGGFDGYTF.

The DNA for the CDR3 is TGCAGTGCAACAGAGACACGTTCCCAAGAGACCCAGTACTTC. This gives the protein CSATETRSQETQYF. The gene calls are TRBV20-1 and TRBJ2-5; D ambiguous. This CDR3 spans 14 amino acids. The V gene's germline CDR1 is DFQATT and CDR2 SNEGSKA (reference sequence). Between the trimmed V and J ends, which lost 6 bases and 1 base, there was a span of 15 bases.

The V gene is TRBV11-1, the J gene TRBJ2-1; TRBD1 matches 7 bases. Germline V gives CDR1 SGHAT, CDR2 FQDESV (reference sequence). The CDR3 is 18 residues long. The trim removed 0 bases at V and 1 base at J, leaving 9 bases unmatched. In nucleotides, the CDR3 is TGTGCCAGCAGCTTAGCCAGACAGGGAGTTATTTCCTACAATGAGCAGTTCTTC. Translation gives CASSLARQGVISYNEQFF.

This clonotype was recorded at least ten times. The CDR3 spells CASSLLQGNTEAFF. The CDR3 DNA sequence: TGTGCCAGCAGCTTACTACAGGGGAACACTGAAGCTTTCTTT. The rearrangement links TRBV7-9 to TRBJ1-1; D might be TRBD1 (6 bases). The CDR3 extends over 14 amino acids. The germline V and J ends were trimmed by 2 bases and 1 base, with 8 bases remaining between them. Looked up from germline, CDR1 is SEHNR and CDR2 is FQNEAQ (reference sequence). The full variable domain, rest sourced from reference TRBV7-9 and TRBJ1-1, is DTGVSQNPRHKITKRGQNVTFRCDPISEHNRLYWYRQTLGQGPEFLTYFQNEAQLEKSRLLSDRFSAERPKGSFSTLEIQRTEQGDSAMYLCASSLLQGNTEAFFGQGTRLTVV.

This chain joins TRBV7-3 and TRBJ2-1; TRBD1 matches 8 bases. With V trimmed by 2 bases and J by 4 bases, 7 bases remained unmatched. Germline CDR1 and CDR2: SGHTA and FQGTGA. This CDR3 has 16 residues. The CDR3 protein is CASSLDGTGGYNEQFF. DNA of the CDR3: TGTGCCAGCAGCTTAGATGGGACAGGAGGGTACAATGAGCAGTTCTTC.

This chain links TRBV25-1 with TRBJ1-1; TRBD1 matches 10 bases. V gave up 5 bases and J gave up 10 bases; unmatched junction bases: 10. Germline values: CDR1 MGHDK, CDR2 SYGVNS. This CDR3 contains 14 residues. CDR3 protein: CASSPGTGVGGAFF. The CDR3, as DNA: TGTGCCAGCAGTCCCGGGACAGGGGTTGGCGGAGCTTTCTTT.